Sequencing of this T cell receptor (beta chain) was carried out in a study of vaccination effects on CD4 cells after COVID-19. The method was immunoSEQ multiplex PCR; TCRdb's version includes in-frame clones alone and lacks a portion of them. Altogether more than 30,000 clones are present, about 66% being singletons, with the ten largest covering 14% to 15%. Only a few counts were recorded for this clone. Its antigen is not identified. Sequencing in the ViraFEST assay came after antigen-specific CD4+ T cells had been expanded with viral peptide pools, which were used to stimulate PBMC. Following 10 days of culture, CD4+ T cells were isolated. In the vaccine recipients, nucleocapsid antibodies were negative and there was no prior SARS-CoV-2 infection. Germline V gene sequence: CDR1 MNHEY, CDR2 SMNVEV (reference sequence). The CDR3 has 13 residues. Trimming took 5 bases from V and 3 from J, leaving 8 bases between them.

Study observations and caveats: The authors studied few convalescent patients and collected no early post-infection timepoints. Only a single clone (1 of 255 vaccine-induced clones in healthy vaccinees) cross-reacted with common cold coronaviruses. Late after vaccination, infection- and vaccine-induced clones showed marked clonal contraction.

The sequence came from a human donor who received a COVID-19 vaccine. The sample consisted of CD4+ T cells from PBMCs cultured with HCoV-OC43 spike peptides, taken before COVID-19 vaccination. Subset noted: HCoV-OC43 spike overlapping peptide pool stimulation. The rearrangement uses TRBV27 and TRBJ1-3; D is unresolved. The CDR3: CASSPQIGNTIYF. The CDR3 DNA reads as TGTGCCAGCAGTCCGCAAATTGGAAACACCATATATTTT.